Here is one T cell receptor (beta chain) with its context. Its antigen is unidentified. Profiling relied on immunoSEQ multiplex PCR, and the TCRdb table lists in-frame clones only, not all of them. The table shows some 64,000 clones, with 76% occurring only once. The CDR3 runs 16 residues. V lost 2 bases and J lost 4, with 15 bases in between. Germline V gene lookup returns CDR1 SGDLS and CDR2 YYNGEE. The sample originates from a study of T cell responses to AZD1222 COVID-19 vaccine. Broader study findings: A reported finding is that nearly half of spike-specific TCRs target unmutated variant regions. Regions 160-218 and 743-854 held dominance among vaccine-associated CD4 TCRs, which spanned spike. Compared with day 0, the breadth and depth of the Spike-specific TCR repertoire rose significantly after two doses of AZD1222. None of the repertoires were sampled until the peak T cell response had passed.

The sequencing here drew on peripheral blood, taken on day 0 of AZD1222 vaccination. This rearrangement joins TRBV9 to TRBJ2-2; D assignment may be TRBD1 or TRBD2 (6 bases each). This receptor was taken from an adult in good health. The CDR3 sequence is CASSVDPGAVTGELFF. The CDR3 region has the DNA TGTGCCAGCAGCGTCGATCCGGGGGCAGTCACCGGGGAGCTGTTTTTT.